This TCR beta chain was observed in a study of T cell responses to AZD1222 COVID-19 vaccine. Study results and caveats: Most donors were white British, females outnumbered males, and clonal diversity was possibly underestimated. Baseline antibody screening turned up just six seropositive AZD1222 recipients.

This CDR3 spans 17 amino acids. Germline CDR1 LNHDA, CDR2 SQIVND (reference sequence). V was trimmed by 6 bases and J by 2 bases, leaving 22 bases between them. Sequencing used immunoSEQ multiplex PCR; TCRdb keeps in-frame clones, though not all of them. The sample carries 120,000 or so clones, around 92% recorded once. As concerns this clone: The antigen is not known.

The sample was peripheral blood, taken on day 0 of AZD1222 vaccination. The sequence came from an adult in good health. This chain links TRBV19 with TRBJ1-2; D unresolved. CDR3 in amino acids: CASSQPPGLGGNYGYTF. CDR3 sequence (DNA): TGTGCCAGTAGCCAACCTCCGGGCCTGGGAGGGAACTATGGCTACACCTTC.